These 7 T cell receptor beta chains were all obtained from the same sample, sequenced in a study of neoadjuvant anti-PD-1 for oral cavity cancer. Time point reported: after neoadjuvant nivolumab, at surgical resection. Here immunoSEQ multiplex PCR was the method, and the copy in TCRdb shows in-frame clones only, minus some. Found here are 20,000 to 30,000 clones, around a quarter of them singletons; the top ten hold about 15%. The sequences come from tumor tissue, collected after nivolumab (anti-PD-1) treatment. These TCRs come from a person between 40 and 80 years old with oral cavity squamous cell carcinoma.

The DNA for the CDR3 is TGTGCCTGGAGTGTGGTAGGGGCTAGCGGGAACTACGAGCAGTACTTC. Protein product: CAWSVVGASGNYEQYF. This sequence joins TRBV30 and TRBJ2-7, with 9 bases that match TRBD2. Germline assignment: CDR1 GTSNPN and CDR2 SVGIG (reference sequence). The CDR3 runs 16 residues. J gave up 3 bases and V 0 bases, and 9 bases lay outside the gene matches.

The V gene is TRBV7-9, the J gene TRBJ2-7, with 8 bases identical to TRBD2. CDR3 length: 17 amino acids. In germline, CDR1 is SEHNR, CDR2 FQNEAQ (reference sequence). The V and J ends lost 5 bases and 1 base, in that order; junction bases with no gene match: 13. CDR3 coding DNA: TGTGCCAGCAGCCCCCGGGGTCTGAGCGGGGGTTCCTACGAGCAGTACTTC. Translation: CASSPRGLSGGSYEQYF.

A few counts support this clone. This chain connects TRBV10-1 to TRBJ2-2; D may be TRBD1 (6 bases). Germline V gives CDR1 WNHNN, CDR2 SYGVQD (reference sequence). The CDR3 is 13 amino acids. V lost 8 bases to trimming and J lost 0 bases, with 7 bases between them. The CDR3, as DNA: TGCGCCAGCGGGACAACGAACACCGGGGAGCTGTTTTTT. It specifies CASGTTNTGELFF.

This clone was observed a handful of times. The gene calls are TRBV4-1 and TRBJ2-7; 11 bases align to TRBD2. Germline V lookup: CDR1 MGHRA, CDR2 YSYEKL. This CDR3 is built from 15 residues. With 1 base clipped from V and 3 bases from J, the junction kept 2 bases outside the gene matches. The CDR3 loop is CASSQGLAGGYEQYF. The CDR3 DNA is TGCGCCAGCAGCCAAGGGCTAGCGGGAGGCTACGAGCAGTACTTC.

J is TRBJ2-2 and V is TRBV29-1, with TRBD2 identical over 7 bases. The J segment lost 3 bases and the V segment lost 6 bases, leaving 7 bases of the junction unmatched. Germline V gives CDR1 SQVTM, CDR2 ANQGSEA. The CDR3 covers 14 residues. The CDR3 is CSVSAGLYTGELFF. CDR3 DNA: TGCAGCGTCAGTGCGGGACTATACACCGGGGAGCTGTTTTTT.

The chain links TRBV6-1 to TRBJ1-2, with unresolved D. The germline V gene encodes CDR1 MNHNS and CDR2 SASEGT. Trimming left V 7 bases short and J 0 bases short, with 12 bases between. The CDR3 is 14 amino acids. CDR3 loop: CASTPWASNYGYTF. Written as DNA, the CDR3 is TGTGCCAGCACCCCCTGGGCCTCTAACTATGGCTACACCTTC.

The chain joins TRBV10-1 to TRBJ2-7; no firm D call. Trimming shortened V by 2 bases and J by 3 bases, and 8 bases separated the two germline ends. This CDR3 has 13 residues. Germline V lookup: CDR1 WNHNN, CDR2 SYGVQD (reference sequence). This CDR3 is CASSERPNYEQYF. Here the CDR3 DNA reads TGCGCCAGCAGTGAGAGACCGAACTACGAGCAGTACTTC.